These 25 T cell receptor beta chains were sequenced from one sample in a study of cytomegalovirus exposure and HLA in healthy donors. Vbeta (60) and Jbeta (13) primers were used in the PCR. Measured with immunoSEQ multiplex PCR; TCRdb has only the in-frame clones, and not every one. The table shows about 36,000 clones, with approximately 74% occurring only once. The sample consisted of PBMCs. These receptors all stem from a man under 40 in good health and CMV-seronegative.

V gene TRBV7-9 combines with J gene TRBJ1-1, with 10 bases that match TRBD1. The V and J ends lost 4 bases and 8 bases, in that order; junction bases with no gene match: 7. In germline, CDR1 is SEHNR, CDR2 FQNEAQ (reference sequence). The CDR3 is made up of 14 amino acids. CDR3 protein: CASSSGTGAREAFF. The CDR3 nucleotides read TGTGCCAGCAGCTCTGGGACAGGGGCCCGCGAAGCTTTCTTT.

The CDR3 reads CAISGQGNTGELFF. CDR3 nucleotide sequence: TGTGCCATCAGCGGACAGGGGAACACCGGGGAGCTGTTTTTT. The V call is TRBV10-3, the J call TRBJ2-2, with 8 bases lining up with TRBD1. Losses at the gene ends were 6 bases for V and 1 base for J; bases not matched to a gene: 1. The CDR3 consists of 14 residues. Looked up from germline, CDR1 is ENHRY and CDR2 is SYGVKD.

There are a few counts of this clone. This sequence joins TRBV7-8 and TRBJ2-3; 8 nucleotides match TRBD2. This CDR3 is built from 17 residues. Losses at the gene ends were 5 bases for V and 0 bases for J; bases not matched to a gene: 10. Germline V gives CDR1 SGHVS, CDR2 FQNEAQ. The CDR3 here is CASSHGTSGFSTDTQYF. The CDR3 nucleotides are TGTGCCAGCAGCCACGGCACTAGCGGATTTAGCACAGATACGCAGTATTTT. The whole variable domain, filled in from reference TRBV7-8 and TRBJ2-3, reads GAGVSQSPRYKVAKRGQDVALRCDPISGHVSLFWYQQALGQGPEFLTYFQNEAQLDKSGLPSDRFFAERPEGSVSTLKIQRTQQEDSAVYLCASSHGTSGFSTDTQYFGPGTRLTVL.

The V call is TRBV7-9, the J call TRBJ1-2; maybe TRBD1 (5 bases). The germline gives CDR1 SEHNR, CDR2 FQNEAQ (reference sequence). The CDR3 covers 13 residues. Trimming cost V 4 bases and J 4 bases, with 10 bases left between them. In nucleotides, the CDR3 is TGTGCCAGCAGCTCCGACAGTTTCTATGGCTACACCTTC. Protein sequence: CASSSDSFYGYTF.

The genes are TRBV25-1 and TRBJ2-3; TRBD1 might be the D (6 bases). CDR3 size: 14 residues. The germline V gene encodes CDR1 MGHDK and CDR2 SYGVNS. V lost 5 bases, J lost 2 bases, and 11 bases lay in between. Written as DNA, the CDR3 is TGTGCCAGCAGTCTGTCAGGGGACACAGATACGCAGTATTTT. This sequence encodes CASSLSGDTDTQYF.

This clone has only a few counts. CDR3 DNA: TGTGCCAGCAGTTCCCCCAGGCCTCCTTACGAGCAGTACTTC. It encodes CASSSPRPPYEQYF. V and J are TRBV28 and TRBJ2-7; D not resolved. The length of the CDR3 is 14 residues. V lost 4 bases and J lost 4, with 14 bases in between. The germline CDR1 and CDR2 sequences are MDHEN and SYDVKM.

This clone occurred a few times. CDR3 amino acids: CASSQEGGGSSAYNEQFF. As DNA, the CDR3 is TGTGCCAGCAGCCAAGAAGGCGGGGGGTCCTCTGCCTACAATGAGCAGTTCTTC. The rearrangement links TRBV4-2 to TRBJ2-1; TRBD2 matches 8 bases. Trimming took 0 bases from V and 2 from J; bases not matched to a gene: 9. The germline V gene has CDR1 LGHNA and CDR2 YNFKEQ. This CDR3 region has 18 residues.

The genes are TRBV27 and TRBJ2-3; a weak D match, TRBD2 (5 bases). Trimming stripped 5 bases from V and 7 bases from J, with 13 bases between. This CDR3 is 13 amino acids long. Germline V gene lookup returns CDR1 MNHEY and CDR2 SMNVEV (reference sequence). This chain's CDR3 is CASSPGLTYTQYF. In DNA, the CDR3 is TGTGCCAGCAGTCCTGGACTTACGTATACGCAGTATTTT.

The chain is built from TRBV28 and TRBJ1-2; D remains unclear. The CDR3 loop spans 12 amino acids. Between the trimmed V and J ends, which lost 5 bases and 4 bases, there was a span of 8 bases. Germline loops: CDR1 MDHEN, CDR2 SYDVKM. The CDR3 protein is CASSVRVYGYTF. The DNA for the CDR3 is TGTGCCAGCAGTGTACGGGTCTATGGCTACACCTTC.

In this sample, this clone turned up once. The V call is TRBV11-2, the J call TRBJ2-1; D is unresolved. CDR3 size: 14 residues. Germline-derived CDR1 and CDR2 are SGHAT and FQNNGV. V lost 1 base, J lost 5 bases, and 9 bases lay in between. The CDR3 sequence: CASSLVWADNEQFF. The CDR3 bases are TGTGCCAGCAGCTTAGTTTGGGCCGACAATGAGCAGTTCTTC.

The V and J genes are TRBV5-1 and TRBJ1-4, with D hard to call. V dropped 2 bases and J dropped 13 bases, with 15 bases sitting between them. CDR3 size: 13 residues. Germline assignment: CDR1 SGHRS and CDR2 YFSETQ. The CDR3 nucleotides are TGCGCCAGCAGCTTCTTTTTCGGGGTTGGACTGTTTTTT. This sequence encodes CASSFFFGVGLFF.

The J gene is TRBJ2-7, the V gene TRBV6-5; the D is unclear. The CDR3 contains 14 residues. Germline assignment: CDR1 MNHEY and CDR2 SVGAGI. The ends were cut back, 6 bases at V and 1 base at J, with 13 bases in the middle. CDR3 sequence: CASRFTRLSYEQYF. The CDR3 bases are TGTGCCAGCAGATTTACTCGACTTTCCTACGAGCAGTACTTC.

The chain carries TRBV6-6 and TRBJ2-1; TRBD1 agrees at 7 bases. Germline lookup yields CDR1 MNHNY and CDR2 SVGAGI (reference sequence). This CDR3 comprises 13 residues. The ends lost 6 bases at V and 6 bases at J; junction bases unmatched: 5. The chain's CDR3 is CASSRDSFNEQFF. In DNA, the CDR3 is TGTGCCAGCAGCCGGGACAGCTTCAATGAGCAGTTCTTC.

The chain links TRBV4-1 to TRBJ2-1, with TRBD2 matching 16 bases. V trimming: 7 bases; J trimming: 8 bases; junction bases outside the gene matches: 8. This CDR3 region has 16 residues. Germline V gene data show CDR1 as MGHRA and CDR2 as YSYEKL. CDR3 region: CASTLTGTSGGDEQFF. The CDR3 nucleotides are TGCGCCAGCACCTTAACCGGGACTAGCGGGGGGGATGAGCAGTTCTTC.

The CDR3 region has the DNA TGTGCCAGCAGTTTACCCCGGCGGGGAAACACCATATATTTT. Protein product: CASSLPRRGNTIYF. This chain connects TRBV28 to TRBJ1-3, with D hard to call. Germline V gives CDR1 MDHEN, CDR2 SYDVKM. V was clipped by 2 bases and J by 4 bases, with 9 bases between them. CDR3 length: 14 amino acids.

This clone occurred a few times. The rearrangement links TRBV28 to TRBJ2-1; 8 bases fit TRBD2. The CDR3 has 15 amino acids. Trimming took 6 bases from V and 3 from J; bases not matched to a gene: 7. Germline V gene lookup returns CDR1 MDHEN and CDR2 SYDVKM. CDR3 sequence reads: CASRPLAGGYNEQFF. CDR3 DNA: TGTGCCAGCAGACCTCTAGCGGGCGGCTACAATGAGCAGTTCTTC. Together with reference TRBV28 and TRBJ2-1, the CDR3 gives the full variable domain: DVKVTQSSRYLVKRTGEKVFLECVQDMDHENMFWYRQDPGLGLRLIYFSYDVKMKEKGDIPEGYSVSREKKERFSLILESASTNQTSMYLCASRPLAGGYNEQFFGPGTRLTVL.

This rearrangement joins TRBV9 to TRBJ2-2, with 8 bases matching TRBD2. This CDR3 comprises 15 residues. Germline V gene data show CDR1 as SGDLS and CDR2 as YYNGEE. V shed 2 bases, J shed 7 bases, and the junction held 7 bases outside the gene matches. The CDR3 bases are TGTGCCAGCAGCGTGTCTGGACTAGCCGGCGGGGAGCTGTTTTTT. Translation gives CASSVSGLAGGELFF.

This chain joins TRBV12-1 and TRBJ1-5; the table's D call, TRBD1, was not checked against the DNA. TRBV12-1 corresponds to a pseudogene. CDR3 length: 16 amino acids. For the CDR3, the DNA is TGTGCCAGCAGCCCCGGGACAGGGGTAAGCAATCAGCCCCAGCATTTT. Residues: CASSPGTGVSNQPQHF.

This chain links TRBV19 with TRBJ2-7; 8 bases are shared with TRBD1. The CDR3 sequence is 13 residues long. V was pared by 10 bases and J by 4 bases, with 9 bases of the junction left unmatched. Germline V lookup: CDR1 LNHDA, CDR2 SQIVND (reference sequence). The CDR3 nucleotides are TGTGCCACCAAAGGGACAGGATCGTACGAGCAGTACTTC. Amino acid sequence: CATKGTGSYEQYF.

V gene TRBV29-1 combines with J gene TRBJ2-5; the match to TRBD2 covers 7 bases. V lost 1 base, J lost 0 bases, and 23 bases stayed unmatched. Germline V gives CDR1 SQVTM, CDR2 ANQGSEA. This CDR3 comprises 21 residues. The CDR3 sequence is CSVEVVGSLASGALYQETQYF. CDR3 DNA sequence: TGCAGCGTTGAAGTCGTGGGCAGCCTGGCTAGCGGAGCCTTATACCAAGAGACCCAGTACTTC.

This chain connects TRBV11-2 to TRBJ2-2; possible D gene TRBD1, 5 bases. CDR3 size: 15 residues. The V gene lost 5 bases and the J gene lost 7 bases, with 17 bases spanning the gap. Germline V CDR1 and CDR2: SGHAT, FQNNGV. The CDR3 coding sequence is TGTGCCAGCAGCCACTTAAAGCAGGGTTTCGGGGAGCTGTTTTTT. Its protein product is CASSHLKQGFGELFF.

The chain links TRBV7-9 to TRBJ2-1, with 13 nucleotides matching TRBD2. Germline trimming cut 3 bases from V and 3 bases from J; bases unmatched to any gene: 2. Germline CDR1 and CDR2: SEHNR and FQNEAQ (reference sequence). The CDR3 sequence is 16 residues long. The CDR3 is CASSLGLAGNYNEQFF. CDR3 DNA sequence: TGTGCCAGCAGCTTGGGACTAGCGGGAAACTACAATGAGCAGTTCTTC.

This clone was counted between two and nine times. CDR3: CASSSGGAGNTIYF. CDR3 nucleotides: TGTGCCAGCAGCTCAGGGGGAGCGGGAAACACCATATATTTT. This chain joins TRBV6-1 and TRBJ1-3; the match to TRBD1 covers 7 bases. Germline V CDR1 and CDR2: MNHNS, SASEGT. Trimming removed 6 bases from V and 4 bases from J; junction bases left unmatched: 6. The CDR3 spans 14 residues.

The sample holds a few counts of this clone. V gene TRBV7-2 combines with J gene TRBJ2-5; maybe TRBD2 (5 bases). V was clipped by 0 bases and J by 2 bases, with 10 bases between them. The CDR3 is 15 amino acids. Germline CDR1 reads SGHTA; CDR2 reads FQGNSA. CDR3 sequence reads: CASSLAGSGQETQYF. The DNA of the CDR3 is TGTGCCAGCAGCTTAGCGGGGTCGGGGCAAGAGACCCAGTACTTC.

The V call is TRBV15, the J call TRBJ2-7, with 9 bases that match TRBD2. Germline-derived CDR1 and CDR2 are LNHNV and YYDKDF (reference sequence). CDR3 size: 15 residues. The V segment lost 5 bases and the J segment 2 bases; nucleotides outside the gene matches: 7. The CDR3 sequence is CATSARGGGAYEQYF. CDR3 in DNA: TGTGCCACCAGCGCCCGGGGCGGGGGGGCCTACGAGCAGTACTTC.